A selection of T cell receptor beta chains follows, all from one sample in a study of identical twins. TCRdb independently ran MiXCR on the 5' RACE reads; one entry per CDR3 protein. The sample includes fewer than 800,000 distinct CDR3 sequences, under 8.5% of them seen just once. This sample also appeared in a second study, on yellow fever vaccine responses in identical twins.

The sequenced sample was PBMCs. These receptors were obtained from a woman aged 18-29 years in good health. Both conserved end residues are part of each CDR3. A D gene is named only where the DNA matches it firmly. A row's size may be missing; if present it is once, few, many or a size class.

-	many	TRBV10-3	TRBJ2-3	CAISDPLSASTDTQYF	TGTGCCATCAGTGACCCCCTTTCCGCTAGCACAGATACGCAGTATTTT
TRBD2	few	TRBV7-3	TRBJ2-1	CASSLNRVGGPDNEQFF	TGTGCCAGCAGCTTAAATCGTGTGGGAGGGCCCGACAATGAGCAGTTCTTC
-	-	TRBV12-3/TRBV12-4	TRBJ1-3	CASSRPGSSGNTIYF	TGTGCCAGCAGCCGACCCGGCAGCTCTGGAAACACCATATATTTT
-	few	TRBV28	TRBJ1-5	CASSLEGLSNQPQHF	TGTGCCAGCAGTTTGGAGGGGCTTAGCAATCAGCCCCAGCATTTT
-	many	TRBV4-1	TRBJ1-6	CASSQERVSYNSPLHF	TGCGCCAGCAGCCAAGAGCGGGTGTCCTATAATTCACCCCTCCACTTT
-	-	TRBV7-2	TRBJ2-6	CASSPGWDVTGANVLTF	TGTGCCAGCAGCCCGGGCTGGGATGTGACTGGGGCCAACGTCCTGACTTTC
-	-	TRBV28	TRBJ2-7	CASSFTDGYEQYF	TGTGCCAGCAGTTTCACGGACGGCTACGAGCAGTACTTC
-	many	TRBV6-5	TRBJ1-1	CASSYFWGAGGNTEAFF	TGTGCCAGCAGTTACTTTTGGGGGGCCGGGGGGAACACTGAAGCTTTCTTT
-	-	TRBV7-9	TRBJ2-1	CASRNAGADPNEQFF	TGTGCCAGCAGAAACGCCGGGGCCGATCCCAATGAGCAGTTCTTC
-	-	TRBV6-6	TRBJ2-2	CASSFQYTGELFF	TGTGCCAGCAGTTTCCAGTACACCGGGGAGCTGTTTTTT
-	few	TRBV27	TRBJ2-7	CASSVSGLGSYEQYF	TGTGCCAGCAGTGTCAGCGGCCTGGGTTCCTACGAGCAGTACTTC
-	few	TRBV5-1	TRBJ2-3	CASSLGASDTQYF	TGCGCCAGCAGCTTGGGAGCTTCGGATACGCAGTATTTT
TRBD1	-	TRBV3-1	TRBJ2-4	CASSQARQGIQYF	TGTGCCAGCAGCCAAGCCCGACAGGGTATTCAGTACTTC
-	many	TRBV6-5	TRBJ2-2	CASSYPTGGSTGELFF	TGTGCCAGCAGTTACCCGACAGGCGGGAGCACCGGGGAGCTGTTTTTT
TRBD2	few	TRBV11-2	TRBJ2-2	CASRLRTSGVRNTGELFF	TGTGCCAGCAGACTGAGGACTAGCGGGGTTCGCAACACCGGGGAGCTGTTTTTT
TRBD2	few	TRBV7-9	TRBJ2-2	CASRPAGATGELFF	TGTGCCAGCAGACCAGCGGGAGCCACCGGGGAGCTGTTTTTT
TRBD2	-	TRBV10-3	TRBJ2-5	CAISESTSGNQGTQYF	TGTGCCATCAGTGAGTCGACTAGCGGGAATCAGGGGACCCAGTACTTC